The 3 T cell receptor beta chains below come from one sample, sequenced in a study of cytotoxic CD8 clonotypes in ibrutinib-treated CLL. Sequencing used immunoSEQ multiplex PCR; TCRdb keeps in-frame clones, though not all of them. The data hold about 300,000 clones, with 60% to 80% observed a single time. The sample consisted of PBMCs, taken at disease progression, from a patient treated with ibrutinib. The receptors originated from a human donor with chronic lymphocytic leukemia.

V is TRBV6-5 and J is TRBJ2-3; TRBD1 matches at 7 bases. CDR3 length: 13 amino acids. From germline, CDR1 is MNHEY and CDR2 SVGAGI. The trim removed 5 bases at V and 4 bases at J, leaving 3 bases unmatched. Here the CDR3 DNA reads TGTGCCAGCAGTGGGACAGCGCCAGATACGCAGTATTTT. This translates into CASSGTAPDTQYF.

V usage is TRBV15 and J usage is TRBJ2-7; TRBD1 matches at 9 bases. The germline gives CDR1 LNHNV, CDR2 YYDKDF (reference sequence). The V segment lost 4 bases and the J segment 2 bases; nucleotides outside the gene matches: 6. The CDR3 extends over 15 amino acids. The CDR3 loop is CATSNAGQGPYEQYF. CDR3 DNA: TGTGCCACCAGCAACGCGGGACAGGGACCCTACGAGCAGTACTTC.

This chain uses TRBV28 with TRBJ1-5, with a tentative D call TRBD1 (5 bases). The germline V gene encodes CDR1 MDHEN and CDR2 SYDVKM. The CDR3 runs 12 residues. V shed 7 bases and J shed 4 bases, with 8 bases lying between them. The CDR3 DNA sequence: TGTGCCAGCAATGGGGCTAATCAGCCCCAGCATTTT. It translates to CASNGANQPQHF.